The sequence of this T cell receptor beta chain was determined in a study of T cell clonality in common variable immunodeficiency. Overall study results and limits: Patient heterogeneity in the CVID cohort limited correlations between repertoire features and clinical complications.

Profiling relied on immunoSEQ multiplex PCR, and the TCRdb table lists in-frame clones only, not all of them. This set yields some 38,000 clones and no singletons; the top ten hold approximately 8.8%. The trim removed 1 base at V and 6 bases at J, leaving 11 bases unmatched. This CDR3 has 16 residues. CDR1 and CDR2 (germline): SGHRS, YFSETQ. Each donor provided roughly 5 to 8 ml of heparinized whole blood. This clone was counted ten times or more. Antigen: not known. Read sequence stops 3 residues before the CDR3 end, and the germline J gene provides the missing end. The chain employs TRBV5-1 and TRBJ2-7; TRBD2 matches at 9 bases. The sequence was obtained from a person aged 18 to 69 in good health. Material for sequencing was peripheral blood mononuclear cells. CDR3 region: CASSLMASGNPREQYF. Partial CDR3 DNA: TGCGCCAGCAGCTTGATGGCTAGCGGGAATCCTCGCGAG.